This T cell receptor beta chain was sequenced in a study of OX40 agonist ivuxolimab in advanced cancers. The protocol was immunoSEQ multiplex PCR, while the TCRdb copy is restricted to in-frame clones and leaves out a portion. Of about 70,000 clones in the sample, around 86% were seen once. The CDR3 is made up of 14 amino acids. Germline CDR1 LNHDA, CDR2 SQIVND (reference sequence). V was shortened by 5 bases and J by 1 base, with 11 bases between the two germline ends. Sequencing was performed on CD4+ or CD8+ T cells sorted from blood, taken in a trial of the OX40 agonist ivuxolimab. The clonotype originates from an adult with an advanced solid tumor such as melanoma, head and neck, liver or kidney cancer. The chain joins TRBV19 to TRBJ2-5, with D perhaps assigned TRBD1 or TRBD2 (5 bases each). CDR3 protein: CASSRDGSQETQYF. The CDR3, as DNA: TGTGCCAGTAGTCGGGACGGCTCCCAAGAGACCCAGTACTTC.